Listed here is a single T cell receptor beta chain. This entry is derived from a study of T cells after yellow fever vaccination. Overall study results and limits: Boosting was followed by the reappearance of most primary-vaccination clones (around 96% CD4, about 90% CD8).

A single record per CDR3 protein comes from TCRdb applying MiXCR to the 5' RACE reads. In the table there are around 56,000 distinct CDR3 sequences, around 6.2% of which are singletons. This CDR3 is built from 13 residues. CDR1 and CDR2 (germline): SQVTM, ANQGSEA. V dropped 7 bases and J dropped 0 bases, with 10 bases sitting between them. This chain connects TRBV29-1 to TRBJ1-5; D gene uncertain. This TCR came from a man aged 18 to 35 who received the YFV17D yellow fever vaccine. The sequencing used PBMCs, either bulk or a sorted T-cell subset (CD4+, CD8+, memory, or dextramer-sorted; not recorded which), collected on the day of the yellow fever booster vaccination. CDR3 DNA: TGCAGCGCCGCGCGGGGTAGCAATCAGCCCCAGCATTTT. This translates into CSAARGSNQPQHF.